A selection of T cell receptor beta chains follows, all from one sample in a study of blood T cell repertoires in COVID-19. Using immunoSEQ multiplex PCR, the repertoire was profiled, and TCRdb retains in-frame clones only, with some absent. Of around 140,000 clones in the sample, over 70% were seen once. Source material: peripheral blood. The receptors here all came from a human donor in a cohort sampled during active COVID-19. The CDR3 runs from the conserved cysteine through the conserved F or W. D genes are given only for firm matches. Rows give clone size only sometimes, using once, few, many, or a class for an expanded clone.

>-|TRBV28|TRBJ1-5|TRBD1
TGTGCCAGCAGTTCGGGACAGTTAAACAATCAGCCCCAGCATTTT
CASSSGQLNNQPQHF
>-|TRBV18|TRBJ1-4|-
TGTGCCAGCTCGGGGGAGGACGCACGTGAAAAACTGTTTTTT
CASSGEDAREKLFF
>-|TRBV2|TRBJ1-5|TRBD1
TGTGCCAGCGCCGGGACAGGGGGCAATCAGCCCCAGCATTTT
CASAGTGGNQPQHF
>-|TRBV12-3/TRBV12-4|TRBJ1-2|-
TGTGCCAGCAGTTACATCGACTATGGCTACACCTTC
CASSYIDYGYTF
>-|TRBV25-1|TRBJ1-1|TRBD1
TGTGCCAGCAGGGGGGGACAGGGGGCGACTGAAGCTTTCTTT
CASRGGQGATEAFF
>-|TRBV3-1/TRBV3-2|TRBJ2-5|TRBD2
TGTGCCAGCAGCACCCGGACTAGCGGGGGCACACAAGAGACCCAGTACTTC
CASSTRTSGGTQETQYF
>-|TRBV10-3|TRBJ2-5|-
TGTGCCATCAGTGAGTCCATACAGGCGAACCAAGAGACCCAGTACTTC
CAISESIQANQETQYF
>-|TRBV14|TRBJ2-7|TRBD2
TGTGCCAGCAGCCGTACTAGCGGGGGGGCCTACGAGCAGTACTTC
CASSRTSGGAYEQYF
>once|TRBV5-1|TRBJ2-5|-
TGCGCCAGCAGCTTGGGTGGAGGGAGCGGCGAGACCCAGTACTTC
CASSLGGGSGETQYF
>-|TRBV18|TRBJ1-5|TRBD1
TGTGCCAGCTCACCTTGGGACAGATTGTATCAGCCCCAGCATTTT
CASSPWDRLYQPQHF
>once|TRBV19|TRBJ2-2|TRBD1
TGTGCCAAGATAGGGGCAGGACAGGGGGCGGAGGGGGAGCTGTTTTTT
CAKIGAGQGAEGELFF
>-|TRBV11-3|TRBJ1-2|TRBD1
TGTGCCAGCAGCTTGGGACAGGGGAGTGGCTACACCTTC
CASSLGQGSGYTF
>-|TRBV4-1|TRBJ1-3|TRBD1
TGCGCCAGCAGCCAAGTGGGGGGGGACAGGGGCCTACATTTT
CASSQVGGDRGLHF
>-|TRBV3-1/TRBV3-2|TRBJ1-2|-
TGTGCCAGCAGCCATGACAGTCTTAACTATGGCTACACCTTC
CASSHDSLNYGYTF
>few|TRBV19|TRBJ2-7|-
TGTGCCAGTAGTGCGGCTCCGGGTGTTGAGCAGTACTTC
CASSAAPGVEQYF
>-|TRBV7-9|TRBJ1-1|-
TGTGCCAGCAGCCAAGTGGGGGGGACTGAAGCTTTCTTT
CASSQVGGTEAFF
>-|TRBV5-4|TRBJ1-2|-
TGTGCCAGCAGCTTACGGACAGAAATCTATGGCTACACCTTC
CASSLRTEIYGYTF
>-|TRBV7-8|TRBJ2-7|TRBD1
TGTGCCAGCAGCTTAACATGGACAGGGGTCCACGAGCAGTACTTC
CASSLTWTGVHEQYF
>-|TRBV18|TRBJ2-5|-
TGTGCCAGCTCACCCAGCGCGGGCTTGGAAGAGACCCAGTACTTC
CASSPSAGLEETQYF
>-|TRBV2|TRBJ1-5|TRBD1
TGTGCCAGCAGTGAAGCGCTTCAGGGGGGTTATCAGCCCCAGCATTTT
CASSEALQGGYQPQHF
>-|TRBV28|TRBJ2-2|TRBD2
TGTGCCATCACTCCCGGCGGGACTAGTAACGGGGAGCTGTTTTTT
CAITPGGTSNGELFF
>-|TRBV10-3|TRBJ2-3|TRBD1
TGTGCCACGACCCGAGACAGGGGGTCAGATACGCAGTATTTT
CATTRDRGSDTQYF
>once|TRBV10-3|TRBJ1-2|TRBD1
TGTGCCACCACCGGGACAGGGGACGGGGGCTACACCTTC
CATTGTGDGGYTF
>-|TRBV27|TRBJ1-1|TRBD1
TGTGCCAGCAGGGGGACAGCCACTGAAGCTTTCTTT
CASRGTATEAFF
>-|TRBV12-5|TRBJ2-1|-
TGTGCTAGTGGTTTGGGGGTGGTAGCAAATGAGCAGTTCTTC
CASGLGVVANEQFF
>-|TRBV3-1/TRBV3-2|TRBJ2-2|-
TGTGCCAGCAGCCACGCCCCCTGGACAGCCAATACACTAAGGGAGCTGTTTTTT
CASSHAPWTANTLRELFF
>-|TRBV19|TRBJ2-4|TRBD1
TGTGCCAGTAGTACGGACAGGACCCAAAACATTCAGTACTTC
CASSTDRTQNIQYF
>-|TRBV5-6|TRBJ2-3|TRBD2
TGTGCCAGCAGCCGTCTACTAGCGGGCACAGATACGCAGTATTTT
CASSRLLAGTDTQYF
>-|TRBV24-1|TRBJ2-1|TRBD2
TGTGCCACCAGTGATCAAGCGGGAGGCATCTACAATGAGCAGTTCTTC
CATSDQAGGIYNEQFF
>-|TRBV7-2|TRBJ2-3|TRBD1
TGTGCCAGCAGCTCGGACAGGGGGAGCACAGATACGCAGTATTTT
CASSSDRGSTDTQYF
>-|TRBV18|TRBJ1-2|-
TGTGCCAGCTCACCGACAGGAGCGGATGGCTACACCTTC
CASSPTGADGYTF
>few|TRBV7-9|TRBJ2-2|TRBD2
TGTGCCAGCAGCTTAATGGCGGGTAGCGGGAGGAACACCGGGGAGCTGTTTTTT
CASSLMAGSGRNTGELFF
>-|TRBV7-8|TRBJ2-1|-
TGTGCCAGCAGCCGAGACCCACGGAATGAGCAGTTCTTC
CASSRDPRNEQFF